What follows is one T cell receptor (beta chain) and its context. Its antigen is as yet unknown. The same CDR3 can be traced to other DNA sequences in this sample. This entry belongs to a study of shared clonotypes between healthy human individuals. Overall study findings and caveats: Estimated clonotype richness was generally higher in naive than memory subsets. Relative to clonotypes present in all four donors, those not shared had lower generation probabilities.

Once extracted for a subset, genomic DNA was divided evenly among several immunoSEQ plates. Assay: immunoSEQ multiplex PCR; the TCRdb copy retains only in-frame clones and omits some. The sample consists of about 1,500,000 clones, around 97% of them appearing once. The V gene end was trimmed by 4 bases and the J gene end by 0 bases; junction bases not matched to a gene: 4. From germline, CDR1 is SGDLS and CDR2 YYNGEE. The CDR3 runs to 15 residues. This chain uses TRBV9 with TRBJ2-1; 7 bases are a match to TRBD1. The specimen was naive CD4+ T cells sorted from blood. Sample subset: CD45RA+ positively selected. The sequence was obtained from a man under 40 in good health. The CDR3, as DNA: TGTGCCAGCAGCCCTACAGGGGACTCCTACAATGAGCAGTTCTTC. The encoded protein is CASSPTGDSYNEQFF.